Below, 16 T cell receptor beta chains from the same sample are listed, as sequenced in a study of beta chain features in type 1 diabetes. Whole-study findings and limits: Type 1 diabetes patients had moderately but significantly shorter TCRB CDR3s in all four CD4+ subsets.

The isolated RNA, all of it, was reverse transcribed, so expressed TCRB transcripts were what got sequenced. Assay: immunoSEQ multiplex PCR; the TCRdb copy retains only in-frame clones and omits some. The data show almost 350,000 clones, about a tenth seen once. These TCRs' antigens remain unknown. The sample was central memory CD4+ T cells from blood. The receptors come from a man younger than 40 with type 1 diabetes.

This clone turned up a few times. The chain uses TRBV5-4 and TRBJ1-4; the match to TRBD1 covers 9 bases. J gave up 7 bases and V 2 bases, and 6 bases lay outside the gene matches. Germline CDR1 reads SGHNT; CDR2 reads YYREEE (reference sequence). The CDR3 totals 15 residues. This CDR3 reads CASSFGDREVEKLFF. In DNA form, the CDR3 reads TGTGCCAGCAGCTTCGGGGACAGGGAGGTTGAAAAACTGTTTTTT.

The sample holds a few counts of this clone. The chain couples TRBV6-5 to TRBJ1-2, with a tentative D call TRBD1 (5 bases). Per the germline V gene, CDR1 is MNHEY and CDR2 is SVGAGI. The CDR3 has 13 amino acids. The V end was cut by 7 bases, the J end by 8 bases, with 17 bases between. The DNA of the CDR3 is TGTGCCAGCACCAAGCGGCAGGGTTTGGGCTACACCTTC. This gives the protein CASTKRQGLGYTF.

In this sample, this clone turned up a few times. The V and J genes are TRBV5-1 and TRBJ2-3; perhaps D is TRBD1 or TRBD2 (5 bases each). The germline V gene encodes CDR1 SGHRS and CDR2 YFSETQ. The CDR3 consists of 16 residues. The V end lost 0 bases, the J end lost 0 bases, and 11 bases lay between the germline ends. The CDR3 protein is CASSLGGTDSTDTQYF. CDR3 bases: TGCGCCAGCAGCTTGGGAGGGACGGATAGCACAGATACGCAGTATTTT.

The chain links TRBV29-1 to TRBJ2-7; a possible D gene is TRBD2 (5 bases). Trimming took off 4 bases at V and 6 bases at J, with 19 bases between the two ends. The germline CDR1 and CDR2 sequences are SQVTM and ANQGSEA. The CDR3 contains 14 residues. DNA for the CDR3: TGCAGCGTTGCCGCCGCCACTGGGGAGCGCGAGCAGTACTTC. Translation: CSVAAATGEREQYF.

The gene calls are TRBV2 and TRBJ2-3; D is unresolved. Trimming shortened V by 3 bases and J by 5 bases, and 15 bases separated the two germline ends. Germline V gene data show CDR1 as SNHLY and CDR2 as FYNNEI. The CDR3 sequence is 15 residues long. Written as DNA, the CDR3 is TGTGCCAGCAGTGATGGCCAGTCCCGTGGAGATACGCAGTATTTT. This codes for CASSDGQSRGDTQYF.

This clone occurred once. Compared with germline, one end of the junction differs, possibly owing to a read error. The chain has TRBV18 and TRBJ2-5; D unclear. CDR1 and CDR2 (germline): KGHSH, LQKENI. The CDR3 is 13 amino acids. CDR3 sequence: CANSPMAEETQYF. The DNA for the CDR3 is TGTGCCAACTCACCAATGGCTGAAGAGACCCAGTACTTC.

The CDR3 loop is CASSLVGGSTYEQYF. The CDR3 region has the DNA TGTGCCAGCAGCCTCGTGGGGGGTTCTACCTACGAGCAGTACTTC. The chain is built from TRBV5-6 and TRBJ2-7, with D possibly matching TRBD2 (6 bases). Germline CDR1 reads SGHDT; CDR2 reads YYEEEE. This CDR3 spans 15 amino acids. Deletions cut 4 bases from V and 2 bases from J, with 16 bases between.

In its sample, this clone was seen a few times. The rearrangement links TRBV6-5 to TRBJ1-5; weak D call: TRBD1 (5 bases). Germline-derived CDR1 and CDR2 are MNHEY and SVGAGI. V was trimmed by 2 bases and J by 0 bases, leaving 8 bases between them. The CDR3 is made up of 15 amino acids. CDR3 DNA: TGTGCCAGCAGTTACGGGGGAGCTAGCAATCAGCCCCAGCATTTT. Its translation is CASSYGGASNQPQHF.

In this sample, this clone turned up a few times. The rearrangement links TRBV6-5 to TRBJ2-3; 8 bases align to TRBD1. V gave up 4 bases and J gave up 1 base; unmatched junction bases: 7. This CDR3 comprises 16 residues. Germline V gene data show CDR1 as MNHEY and CDR2 as SVGAGI. The CDR3 DNA follows: TGTGCCAGCAGTTCATTCAGGGGGCTGGGCACAGATACGCAGTATTTT. The encoded protein is CASSSFRGLGTDTQYF.

Concerning this clone: The junction and the germline gene differ at one end; a read error may be behind it. The CDR3 sequence: CASSLVRGNRDF. In nucleotides, the CDR3 is TGTGCCAGCAGTTTAGTCCGGGGGAACCGGGATTTC. V and J are TRBV28 and TRBJ1-2, with D maybe TRBD1 (5 bases). The CDR3 covers 12 residues. CDR1 is MDHEN and CDR2 is SYDVKM in the germline V gene.

This clone was picked up a small number of times. V and J are TRBV27 and TRBJ1-6; 9 nucleotides line up with TRBD1. V shed 6 bases and J 7 bases; nucleotides not matched to a gene: 7. CDR1 is MNHEY, CDR2 SMNVEV, per germline (reference sequence). The CDR3 loop spans 15 amino acids. The CDR3 DNA is TGTGCCAGCAGGCTCGCACAGGGGGCGAATTCACCCCTCCACTTT. Its protein product is CASRLAQGANSPLHF.

J is TRBJ1-5 and V is TRBV30, with 12 bases identical to TRBD1. Germline V CDR1 and CDR2: GTSNPN, SVGIG (reference sequence). The CDR3 extends over 18 amino acids. The J segment lost 1 base and the V segment lost 0 bases, leaving 7 bases of the junction unmatched. CDR3 sequence: CAWSVSLGQGASNQPQHF. The CDR3 DNA reads as TGTGCCTGGAGTGTAAGTTTGGGACAGGGGGCCAGCAATCAGCCCCAGCATTTT.

This clone was seen only a few times. This chain joins TRBV29-1 and TRBJ1-4, with D perhaps TRBD1 (6 bases). V was cut by 0 bases and J by 8 bases, with 10 bases left in between. Germline CDR1 SQVTM, CDR2 ANQGSEA. The CDR3 is 13 residues long. In nucleotides, the CDR3 is TGCAGCGTTGAAGATCCACAGGGAGAAAAACTGTTTTTT. Translation: CSVEDPQGEKLFF.

The CDR3 DNA reads TGTGCCAGCAGCGTAGCTACGGGGGGGACCCAAGAGACCCAGTACTTC. It is translated as CASSVATGGTQETQYF. This chain joins TRBV9 and TRBJ2-5; 8 bases map to TRBD2. The CDR3 sequence is 16 residues long. In germline, CDR1 is SGDLS, CDR2 YYNGEE. The junction had 5 bases not matched to a gene; V was cut back by 0 bases and J by 1 base.

This clone has a handful of counts. This chain links TRBV29-1 with TRBJ2-5, with 7 bases aligning to TRBD2. This CDR3 region has 18 residues. Germline V gene lookup returns CDR1 SQVTM and CDR2 ANQGSEA. V lost 6 bases, J lost 1 base, and 20 bases stayed unmatched. This chain's CDR3 is CSVPNKGLGLGTQETQYF. The CDR3 nucleotides are TGCAGCGTCCCCAATAAAGGGTTAGGACTAGGAACCCAAGAGACCCAGTACTTC.

This clone was detected many times. The rearrangement joins TRBV7-9 to TRBJ1-1; D remains unclear. V lost 3 bases and J 1 base, leaving 9 bases between the germline ends. The CDR3 length is 14 residues. Per the germline V gene, CDR1 is SEHNR and CDR2 is FQNEAQ (reference sequence). CDR3 bases: TGTGCCAGCAGCTTCGCGCTTAAGAACACTGAAGCTTTCTTT. Translating it yields CASSFALKNTEAFF.